The text below deals with one T cell receptor (beta chain). The data were taken from a study of blood T cell repertoires in COVID-19. Deletions cut 4 bases from V and 8 bases from J, with 15 bases between. The CDR3 is 14 amino acids. Germline-derived CDR1 and CDR2 are SGDLS and YYNGEE. Data came from immunoSEQ multiplex PCR; TCRdb stores just in-frame clones and leaves some out. Of 300,000 to 400,000 clones in the sample, approximately 91% were seen once. Input material: PBMCs or T cells enriched from blood (not recorded which). The chain recombines TRBV9 with TRBJ1-4; D perhaps matches TRBD1 (5 bases). The sequence derives from a woman aged 30 to 39 who had been exposed to COVID-19. CDR3 residues: CASSPRQRGEKLFF. CDR3 DNA: TGTGCCAGCAGCCCCCGACAGCGGGGGGAAAAACTGTTTTTT.